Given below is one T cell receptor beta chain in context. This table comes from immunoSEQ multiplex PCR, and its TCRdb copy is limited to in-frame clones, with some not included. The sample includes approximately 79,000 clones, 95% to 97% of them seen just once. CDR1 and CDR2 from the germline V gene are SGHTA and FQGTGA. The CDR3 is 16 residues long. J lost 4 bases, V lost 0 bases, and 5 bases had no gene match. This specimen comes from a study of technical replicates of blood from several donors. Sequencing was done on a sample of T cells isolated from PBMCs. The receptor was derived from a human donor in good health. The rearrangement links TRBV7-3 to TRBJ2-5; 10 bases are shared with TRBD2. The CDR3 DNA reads TGTGCCAGCAGCTTAACGCTAGCGGGGGAAGGAGAGACCCAGTACTTC. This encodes CASSLTLAGEGETQYF.